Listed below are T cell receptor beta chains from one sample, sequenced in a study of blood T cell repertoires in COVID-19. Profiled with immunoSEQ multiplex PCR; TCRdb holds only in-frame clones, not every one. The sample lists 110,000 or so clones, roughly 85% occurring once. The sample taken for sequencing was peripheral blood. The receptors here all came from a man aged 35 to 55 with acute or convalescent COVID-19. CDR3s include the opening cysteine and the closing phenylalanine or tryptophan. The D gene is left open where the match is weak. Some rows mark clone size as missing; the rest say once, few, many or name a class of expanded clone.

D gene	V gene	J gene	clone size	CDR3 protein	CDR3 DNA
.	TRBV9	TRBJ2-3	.	CASTLLSTDTQYF	TGTGCCAGCACCCTTTTGAGCACAGATACGCAGTATTTT
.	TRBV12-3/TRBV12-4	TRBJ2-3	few	CASSLQGTDTQYF	TGTGCCAGCAGTTTGCAGGGCACAGATACGCAGTATTTT
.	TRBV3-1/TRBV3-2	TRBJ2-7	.	CASSGERAGHYEQYF	TGTGCCAGCAGCGGCGAAAGGGCAGGACACTACGAGCAGTACTTC
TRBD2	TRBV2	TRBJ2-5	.	CASSFWGGRETQYF	TGTGCCAGCAGTTTTTGGGGAGGGCGCGAGACCCAGTACTTC
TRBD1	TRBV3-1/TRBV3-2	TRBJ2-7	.	CASSQGIIDRGEQYF	TGTGCCAGCAGCCAAGGTATTATCGACAGGGGCGAGCAGTACTTC
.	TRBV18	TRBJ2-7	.	CASSPGSGVYEQYF	TGTGCCAGCTCCCCCGGTTCGGGGGTCTACGAGCAGTACTTC
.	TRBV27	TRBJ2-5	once	CASSLREGVGETQYF	TGTGCCAGCAGTTTGAGAGAGGGGGTCGGGGAGACCCAGTACTTC
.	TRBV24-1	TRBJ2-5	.	CATSDSSRGQETQYF	TGTGCCACCAGTGACTCTTCCAGGGGCCAAGAGACCCAGTACTTC
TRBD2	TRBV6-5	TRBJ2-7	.	CASSWTGTSDYEQYF	TGTGCCAGCAGTTGGACCGGGACTAGCGACTACGAGCAGTACTTC
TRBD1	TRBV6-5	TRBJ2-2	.	CASSYLDRGRTGELFF	TGTGCCAGCAGTTACTTGGACAGGGGAAGGACCGGGGAGCTGTTTTTT
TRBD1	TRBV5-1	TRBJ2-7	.	CASSSTTGEYEQYF	TGCGCCAGCAGCTCTACGACAGGGGAGTACGAGCAGTACTTC
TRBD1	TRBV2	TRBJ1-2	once	CASSEGAGGILLGYTF	TGTGCCAGCAGTGAAGGGGCAGGGGGCATCCTTTTGGGCTACACCTTC
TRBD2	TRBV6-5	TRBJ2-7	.	CATRLAGAPREQYF	TGTGCCACCCGACTAGCGGGGGCCCCGAGGGAGCAGTACTTC
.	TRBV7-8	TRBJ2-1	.	CASSLGSNYYNEQFF	TGTGCCAGCAGCTTAGGCTCAAACTACTACAATGAGCAGTTCTTC
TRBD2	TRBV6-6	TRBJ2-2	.	CASSPSGGASDTGELFF	TGTGCCAGCAGTCCTAGCGGGGGGGCCTCGGACACCGGGGAGCTGTTTTTT
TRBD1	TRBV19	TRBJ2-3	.	CASSWDRGTDTQYF	TGTGCCAGTAGTTGGGACAGGGGCACAGATACGCAGTATTTT
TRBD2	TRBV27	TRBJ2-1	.	CASRKSGLAGGEQFF	TGTGCCAGCCGGAAGTCCGGACTAGCGGGGGGTGAGCAGTTCTTC
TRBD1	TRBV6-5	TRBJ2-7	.	CASSYGQGVYEQYF	TGTGCCAGCAGTTACGGACAGGGGGTCTACGAGCAGTACTTC
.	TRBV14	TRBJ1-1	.	CASQGYYYTEAFF	TGTGCCAGCCAGGGATATTACTACACTGAAGCTTTCTTT
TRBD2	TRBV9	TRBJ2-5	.	CASSPPPGTSAEETQYF	TGTGCCAGCAGCCCTCCCCCCGGGACTAGCGCCGAAGAGACCCAGTACTTC
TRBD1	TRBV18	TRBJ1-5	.	CASSPTRDRGQPQHF	TGTGCCAGCTCACCCACCCGGGACAGGGGTCAGCCCCAGCATTTT
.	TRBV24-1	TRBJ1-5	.	CATLERSVCQPQHF	TGTGCCACCCTTGAGCGTTCGGTTTGTCAGCCCCAGCATTTT
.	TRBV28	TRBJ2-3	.	CASSLSGPETDTQYF	TGTGCCAGCAGCCTAAGCGGGCCTGAGACAGATACGCAGTATTTT
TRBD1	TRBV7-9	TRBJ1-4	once	CASSPAADRASNEKLFF	TGTGCCAGCAGCCCGGCGGCAGACAGGGCCTCTAATGAAAAACTGTTTTTT
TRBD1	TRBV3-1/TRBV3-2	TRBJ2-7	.	CASSQEGKGTVYEQYF	TGTGCCAGCAGCCAAGAAGGTAAGGGGACAGTCTACGAGCAGTACTTC
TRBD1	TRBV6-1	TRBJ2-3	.	CASSDNRGHTQYF	TGTGCCAGCAGTGACAACAGGGGGCATACGCAGTATTTT
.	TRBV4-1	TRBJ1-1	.	CASSQASGQSEAFF	TGCGCCAGCAGCCAAGCCTCCGGACAGAGTGAAGCTTTCTTT
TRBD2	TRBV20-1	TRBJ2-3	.	CSASPSGNTDTQYF	TGCAGTGCTAGTCCTAGCGGAAACACAGATACGCAGTATTTT
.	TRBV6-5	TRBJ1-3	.	CASSRDNSGNTIYF	TGTGCCAGCAGCCGGGACAACTCTGGAAACACCATATATTTT
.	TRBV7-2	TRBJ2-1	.	CASTESGHNVPFF	TGTGCCAGCACTGAATCGGGACACAACGTCCCGTTCTTC
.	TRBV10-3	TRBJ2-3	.	CAISESGLSQGTQYF	TGTGCCATCAGTGAGTCGGGTCTCAGCCAGGGTACGCAGTATTTT
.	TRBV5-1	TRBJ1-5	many	CASSLEGGQPQHF	TGCGCCAGCAGCTTGGAGGGAGGACAGCCCCAGCATTTT
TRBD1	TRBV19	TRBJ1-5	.	CASSADRDSNQPQHF	TGTGCCAGTAGTGCTGACAGGGATTCCAATCAGCCCCAGCATTTT
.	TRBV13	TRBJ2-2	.	CASSPQTLRQNTGELFF	TGTGCCAGCAGTCCCCAAACCCTCAGGCAGAACACCGGGGAGCTGTTTTTT
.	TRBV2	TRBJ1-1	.	CASNIDRNTEAFF	TGTGCCAGCAACATTGACAGGAACACTGAAGCTTTCTTT
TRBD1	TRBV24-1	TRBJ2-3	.	CATESTGPTDTQYF	TGTGCCACCGAATCGACAGGGCCCACGGATACGCAGTATTTT
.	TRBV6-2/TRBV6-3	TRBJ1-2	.	CASSDRSYGYTF	TGTGCCAGCAGTGACAGGTCCTATGGCTACACCTTC
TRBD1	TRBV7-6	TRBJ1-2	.	CASSLAFPGQGTANYGYTF	TGTGCCAGCAGCTTAGCTTTTCCGGGACAGGGGACAGCTAACTATGGCTACACCTTC
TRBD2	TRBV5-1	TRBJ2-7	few	CASSYGRIAGAYEQYF	TGCGCCAGCAGCTATGGTAGAATAGCGGGGGCCTACGAGCAGTACTTC
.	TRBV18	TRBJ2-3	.	CASSPTGTSSDTQYF	TGTGCCAGCTCACCAACCGGGACTTCCTCAGATACGCAGTATTTT
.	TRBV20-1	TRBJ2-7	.	CSATNNEQYF	TGCAGTGCTACGAACAACGAGCAGTACTTC
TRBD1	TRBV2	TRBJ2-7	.	CASSGRDRVLSYEQYF	TGTGCCAGCAGTGGTAGGGACAGGGTTTTGTCCTACGAGCAGTACTTC